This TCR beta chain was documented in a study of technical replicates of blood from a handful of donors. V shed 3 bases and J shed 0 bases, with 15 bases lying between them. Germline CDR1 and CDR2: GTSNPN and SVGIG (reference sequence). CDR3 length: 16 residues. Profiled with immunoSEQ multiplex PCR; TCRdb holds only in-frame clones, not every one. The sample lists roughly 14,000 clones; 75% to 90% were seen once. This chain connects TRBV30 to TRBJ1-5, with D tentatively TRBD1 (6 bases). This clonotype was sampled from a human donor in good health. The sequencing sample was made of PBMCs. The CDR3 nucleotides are TGTGCCTGGAGGCTCCCTGCGGGGGCTAGCAATCAGCCCCAGCATTTT. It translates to CAWRLPAGASNQPQHF.